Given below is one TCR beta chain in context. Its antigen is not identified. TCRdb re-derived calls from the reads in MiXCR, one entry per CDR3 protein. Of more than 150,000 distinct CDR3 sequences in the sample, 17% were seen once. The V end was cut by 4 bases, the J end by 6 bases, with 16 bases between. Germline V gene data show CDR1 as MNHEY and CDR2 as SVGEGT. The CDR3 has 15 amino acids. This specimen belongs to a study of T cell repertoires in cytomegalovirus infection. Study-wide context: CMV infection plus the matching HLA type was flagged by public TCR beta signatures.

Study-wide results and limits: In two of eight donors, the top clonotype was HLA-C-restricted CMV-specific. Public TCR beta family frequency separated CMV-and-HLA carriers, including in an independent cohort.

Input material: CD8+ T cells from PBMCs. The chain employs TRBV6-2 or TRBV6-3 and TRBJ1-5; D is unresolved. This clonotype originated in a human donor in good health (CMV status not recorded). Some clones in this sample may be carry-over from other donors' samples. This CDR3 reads CASSSGPLEGQPQHF. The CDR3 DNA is TGTGCCAGCAGTTCCGGACCGTTGGAAGGTCAGCCCCAGCATTTT.